This paragraph covers one T cell receptor beta chain sequence. This clone came up once. No cognate antigen has been identified for it. It has no much larger one-base neighbor in the sample; base qualities were not kept. One collaborating source in Seattle enrolled patients while the patients were actively infected and followed the patients over time throughout the course of disease. Whole blood was collected in K2EDTA tubes by collaborating institutions according to the institutions' own protocols. For TCRbeta analysis, collaborators shipped samples in one of three forms: frozen whole blood, isolated PBMCs, or DNA extracted from either of those sample types. CDR1 MGHRA and CDR2 YSYEKL are derived from the germline V gene. The CDR3 runs 20 residues from the cysteine to the phenylalanine. Only CDR3 DNA remains: 60 bases, in frame from the first base. Trimming accounts for 5 bases at V and 0 bases at J, while the number of junction bases matched to no gene is 13.

TCRbeta CDR3 regions were amplified from genomic DNA using the immunoSEQ Assay, a bias-controlled multiplex PCR. Under the source paper's analysis protocol: The number of nucleated cells in each sample was estimated by amplification of reference gene primers within the assay. To quantify the absolute abundance of each unique TCRbeta CDR3 rearrangement, sequence reads were collapsed and filtered. Productive Simpson clonality was computed per sample as the square root of Simpson's diversity index over productive rearrangements. In TCRdb, the immuneACCESS table is reduced to in-frame sequences with V and J assigned. These tables do not hold every clone; where another copy was compared, an unresolved V gene accounts for under half, and the others remain unexplained. V and J calls and clone size are those listed in that table; D and trimming were worked out from the DNA. Present in this sample are around 310,000 clones, nearly 90% of which were seen just once. The top ten hold roughly 1% of the sample.

This entry is derived from a study of blood T cell repertoires in COVID-19 (TCRdb year 2020). Context from the whole study: Samples from collaborators originated in the United States, Italy and Spain and spanned both the acute and convalescent phases of COVID-19. HLA class I and class II types, where available, came from metadata supplied by the sample provider rather than from assay-based typing. The samples were drawn from two sources: the first 160 participants of the ongoing ImmuneRACE study, and 1,254 subjects contributed by 6 global collaborators. The material from the prospective study consisted of cDNA or gDNA derived from T cells, B-cell-depleted T cells, or PBMCs. Subjects who had been exposed to COVID-19, were actively infected with it, or had recovered from it provided the deeply sampled blood TCRbeta repertoires that made up the dataset. The repertoires were released in a freely available public database meant as a resource for research on the immune response to SARS-CoV-2. Nearly every sample came with metadata listing a de-identified subject ID, COVID-19 status, age in years and sex.

What the work shows at the level of the full study, not this receptor alone: The amount of clinical and demographic metadata varied by source and participant and was provided uncurated.

The chain employs TRBV4-1 and TRBJ2-7, with 16 central nucleotides matching TRBD2. The TCR was taken from a woman aged 40 to 50 with COVID-19, enrolled during active disease. Sequencing used peripheral blood. The DNA is as follows: TGCGCCAGCAGCTCCCCCGGGGGGACTAGCGGGAGGGCGGTCTCCTACGAGCAGTACTTC. Translated, it reads CASSSPGGTSGRAVSYEQYF.